A selection of T cell receptor beta chains follows, all from one sample in a study of blood T cell repertoires in COVID-19. Assay used: immunoSEQ multiplex PCR; TCRdb lists only in-frame clones, some missing. The sample includes about 150,000 clones, around 86% seen only once; the top ten take roughly 6.6%. Material for sequencing was peripheral blood. The receptors shown here come from an elderly man with acute or convalescent COVID-19. The CDR3 runs from the conserved cysteine through the conserved F or W. The D gene is left open where the match is weak. The size entry is marked missing in some rows and otherwise reads once, few, many or a size class.

abundance	d_gene	v_gene	j_gene	CDR3aa	CDR3nt
.	TRBD2	TRBV27	TRBJ2-6	CASSLLSSGLISGANVLTF	TGTGCCAGCAGTTTGCTATCTAGCGGCCTAATCTCTGGGGCCAACGTCCTGACTTTC
once	.	TRBV30	TRBJ2-3	CAWREGAYTQYF	TGTGCCTGGAGAGAAGGGGCATATACGCAGTATTTT
.	.	TRBV20-1	TRBJ1-2	CSASFQVYGYTF	TGCAGTGCTAGTTTTCAGGTGTATGGCTACACCTTC
once	TRBD2	TRBV29-1	TRBJ2-5	CSDKVGTSGSSETQYF	TGCAGCGACAAAGTAGGGACTAGCGGGTCCTCGGAGACCCAGTACTTC
.	TRBD1	TRBV2	TRBJ1-2	CASSPGTVRHGGYTF	TGTGCCAGCAGTCCCGGGACAGTACGACATGGTGGCTACACCTTC
.	.	TRBV5-1	TRBJ1-2	CASSPGQPNSYGYTF	TGCGCCAGCAGCCCGGGACAACCCAACTCCTATGGCTACACCTTC
.	TRBD1	TRBV5-1	TRBJ1-1	CASIAEQGAYGEAFF	TGCGCCAGCATTGCCGAACAGGGGGCCTATGGTGAAGCTTTCTTT
.	TRBD1	TRBV9	TRBJ2-1	CASSERDSPYNEQFF	TGTGCCAGCAGCGAGAGGGACAGCCCCTACAATGAGCAGTTCTTC
.	.	TRBV2	TRBJ2-5	CASGADRAETQYF	TGTGCCAGCGGAGCTGACAGAGCAGAGACCCAGTACTTC
.	.	TRBV19	TRBJ1-5	CASTAVGSNQPQHF	TGTGCCAGTACAGCAGTGGGCAGCAATCAGCCCCAGCATTTT
.	.	TRBV4-1	TRBJ1-6	CASSQEQRSNSPLHF	TGCGCCAGCAGCCAAGAGCAGCGGAGTAATTCACCCCTCCACTTT
.	.	TRBV3-1/TRBV3-2	TRBJ2-2	CASRGGNTGELFF	TGTGCCAGCAGGGGGGGGAACACCGGGGAGCTGTTTTTT
.	.	TRBV11-2	TRBJ1-4	CASSLDQGPYEKLFF	TGTGCCAGCAGCTTAGATCAGGGGCCGTATGAAAAACTGTTTTTT
.	TRBD1	TRBV3-1/TRBV3-2	TRBJ2-1	CASSPRTGLGNEQFF	TGTGCCAGCAGCCCTCGGACAGGGTTGGGCAATGAGCAGTTCTTC
.	.	TRBV25-1	TRBJ2-1	CASSVPGANEQFF	TGTGCCAGCAGTGTTCCAGGGGCCAATGAGCAGTTCTTC
once	.	TRBV6-5	TRBJ1-2	CASSLNYGYTF	TGTGCCAGCAGCCTCAACTATGGCTACACCTTC
.	TRBD1	TRBV28	TRBJ1-2	CASSLSRGDYGYTF	TGTGCCAGCAGTTTAAGCAGGGGGGACTATGGCTACACCTTC
.	TRBD1	TRBV2	TRBJ1-6	CASSPDRVGSPLHF	TGTGCCAGCAGCCCAGACAGGGTTGGTTCACCCCTCCACTTT
.	.	TRBV30	TRBJ1-1	CAWSKDRGTEAFF	TGTGCCTGGAGTAAAGACAGAGGCACTGAAGCTTTCTTT
.	.	TRBV5-6	TRBJ2-2	CASSRGGGTGELFF	TGTGCCAGCAGCAGAGGAGGAGGGACCGGGGAGCTGTTTTTT
once	.	TRBV28	TRBJ1-2	CASSVSNYGYTF	TGTGCCAGCAGTGTCAGTAACTATGGCTACACCTTC
.	TRBD2	TRBV6-2/TRBV6-3	TRBJ2-1	CASSSSGSNEQFF	TGTGCCAGCAGTTCTAGCGGGAGCAATGAGCAGTTCTTC
.	.	TRBV13	TRBJ1-1	CASSPGQREAFF	TGTGCCAGCAGCCCAGGACAGAGAGAAGCTTTCTTT
.	.	TRBV28	TRBJ2-3	CASGATRTQYF	TGTGCCAGCGGGGCAACCCGTACGCAGTATTTT
.	.	TRBV7-2	TRBJ2-2	CASSRRTGSGELFF	TGTGCCAGCAGCCGTAGGACTGGGTCCGGGGAGCTGTTTTTT
.	.	TRBV6-5	TRBJ1-1	CASSYGWGGTEAFF	TGTGCCAGCAGTTACGGTTGGGGAGGGACTGAAGCTTTCTTT
.	TRBD1	TRBV9	TRBJ1-1	CASARTGGTNTEAFF	TGTGCCAGCGCAAGAACAGGGGGCACGAACACTGAAGCTTTCTTT
.	.	TRBV28	TRBJ1-2	CASRSHRETYGYTF	TGTGCCAGCAGGTCCCACAGAGAGACCTATGGCTACACCTTC
.	.	TRBV19	TRBJ1-2	CASSITPKGDGYTF	TGTGCCAGTAGTATAACCCCGAAAGGGGATGGCTACACCTTC
.	TRBD2	TRBV9	TRBJ2-1	CASSVRRLADYNEQFF	TGTGCCAGCAGCGTACGGCGACTAGCTGACTACAATGAGCAGTTCTTC
.	.	TRBV2	TRBJ2-1	CASSGGPTLANEQFF	TGTGCCAGCAGTGGAGGGCCAACCCTGGCCAATGAGCAGTTCTTC
.	.	TRBV7-8	TRBJ1-3	CASSLASANSGNTIYF	TGTGCCAGCAGCTTAGCGTCCGCGAATTCTGGAAACACCATATATTTT
.	.	TRBV2	TRBJ1-4	CASSEMGRAGKLFF	TGTGCCAGCAGTGAAATGGGACGGGCGGGGAAACTGTTTTTT
.	.	TRBV19	TRBJ1-4	CASQETAGFF	TGTGCCAGTCAAGAGACAGCCGGGTTTTTT
.	TRBD2	TRBV27	TRBJ2-3	CASSPGTSGGGGTQYF	TGTGCCAGCAGTCCCGGGACTAGCGGGGGGGGTGGTACGCAGTATTTT
.	.	TRBV10-2	TRBJ1-3	CASKDNSGNTIYF	TGCGCCAGCAAGGACAACTCTGGAAACACCATATATTTT
.	TRBD1	TRBV19	TRBJ1-4	CASSLRQGRNEKLFF	TGTGCCAGTAGTCTCCGACAGGGGAGGAATGAAAAACTGTTTTTT
.	TRBD2	TRBV7-9	TRBJ2-2	CASSPGLAGYTGELFF	TGTGCCAGCAGCCCGGGACTAGCGGGCTACACCGGGGAGCTGTTTTTT
.	TRBD1	TRBV14	TRBJ1-2	CASSTRTGWNYGYTF	TGTGCCAGCAGCACCCGGACAGGGTGGAACTATGGCTACACCTTC
few	TRBD1	TRBV5-1	TRBJ2-5	CASSHGQGQETQYF	TGCGCCAGCAGCCACGGACAGGGCCAAGAGACCCAGTACTTC
.	.	TRBV27	TRBJ1-5	CASSLTSYSNQPQHF	TGTGCCAGCAGTCTGACTAGTTATAGCAATCAGCCCCAGCATTTT
once	.	TRBV18	TRBJ2-7	CASSSGVESEQYF	TGTGCCAGCTCTTCAGGGGTCGAGTCCGAGCAGTACTTC
.	.	TRBV6-6	TRBJ2-3	CASSLQGGTDTQYF	TGTGCCAGCAGTTTACAGGGTGGTACAGATACGCAGTATTTT
.	TRBD2	TRBV2	TRBJ2-7	CASTGLAGYYEQYF	TGTGCCAGCACCGGACTAGCGGGTTATTACGAGCAGTACTTC
once	.	TRBV19	TRBJ1-2	CASRGWGAGGYTF	TGTGCCAGTAGGGGGTGGGGAGCTGGCGGCTACACCTTC
.	.	TRBV3-1/TRBV3-2	TRBJ2-7	CASSPNRVEQYF	TGTGCCAGCAGCCCGAACAGGGTCGAGCAGTACTTC
.	.	TRBV2	TRBJ1-3	CASSQGSGNTIYF	TGTGCCAGCAGTCAGGGCTCTGGAAACACCATATATTTT